The 14 T cell receptor beta chains given below trace back to one sample, sequenced in a study of response to subunit inactivated influenza vaccine. TCRdb independently ran MiXCR on the RT-PCR reads; one entry per CDR3 protein. The sample comprises around 480,000 distinct CDR3 sequences, approximately 15% of which are singletons, and 2.5% to 3.5% rests with the top ten. Sequencing was performed on CD4+ T cells sorted from PBMCs, taken around 25 months after vaccination. These receptors were obtained from a man between 45 and 75 years old who received an inactivated influenza vaccine.

This rearrangement joins TRBV20-1 to TRBJ2-3; 9 positions match TRBD2. The CDR3 length is 16 residues. J gave up 2 bases and V 2 bases, and 8 bases lay outside the gene matches. Germline V CDR1 and CDR2: DFQATT, SNEGSKA (reference sequence). CDR3 amino acids: CSARLRSGRYTDTQYF. CDR3 coding DNA: TGCAGTGCTAGATTAAGGAGCGGGAGGTACACAGATACGCAGTATTTT.

This clonotype was seen once. V usage is TRBV18 and J usage is TRBJ2-6; TRBD1 might be the D (5 bases). The CDR3 extends over 16 amino acids. The ends were cut back, 0 bases at V and 4 bases at J, with 10 bases in the middle. CDR1 and CDR2 (germline): KGHSH, LQKENI. The CDR3 sequence is CASSPPLRAGANVLTF. The CDR3 region has the DNA TGTGCCAGCTCACCACCCCTCAGGGCAGGGGCCAACGTCCTGACTTTC.

This clonotype occurred many times. The chain carries TRBV20-1 and TRBJ2-1; TRBD1 aligns across 8 bases. This CDR3 has 13 amino acids. The V gene's germline CDR1 is DFQATT and CDR2 SNEGSKA (reference sequence). V dropped 6 bases and J dropped 6; count of bases not matched to a gene: 7. The DNA of the CDR3 is TGCAGTGCCTTCAGGACAGGGATCAATGAGCAGTTCTTC. The encoded protein is CSAFRTGINEQFF.

This chain connects TRBV5-1 to TRBJ1-5; 8 nucleotides agree with TRBD1. The V gene's germline CDR1 is SGHRS and CDR2 YFSETQ. The CDR3 is 15 amino acids. With 1 base clipped from V and 6 bases from J, the junction kept 6 bases outside the gene matches. CDR3 sequence (DNA): TGCGCCAGCAGCTTGTCGACAGGGGAGGGTCAGCCCCAGCATTTT. It encodes CASSLSTGEGQPQHF.

The sample holds a few counts of this clonotype. This chain connects TRBV5-5 to TRBJ1-4, with D possibly matching TRBD1 (5 bases). V lost 4 bases and J lost 3, with 13 bases in between. CDR1 and CDR2 (germline): SGHKS, YYEKEE (reference sequence). The CDR3 is 15 amino acids. This CDR3 reads CASSPGGTANEKLFF. The CDR3 DNA follows: TGTGCCAGCAGCCCGGGTGGGACCGCTAATGAAAAACTGTTTTTT.

The V gene is TRBV20-1, the J gene TRBJ2-1; D perhaps matches TRBD1 (5 bases). V lost 0 bases and J 7 bases, leaving 10 bases between the germline ends. Germline CDR1 DFQATT, CDR2 SNEGSKA (reference sequence). This CDR3 is 13 amino acids long. CDR3 amino acids: CSARDHRRNEQFF. DNA of the CDR3: TGCAGTGCTAGAGATCACAGGCGGAATGAGCAGTTCTTC.

In this sample, this clonotype turned up many times. This chain connects TRBV4-1 to TRBJ1-2; D ambiguous. CDR1 is MGHRA, CDR2 YSYEKL, per germline. The CDR3 is made up of 15 amino acids. The V end was cut by 4 bases, the J end by 4 bases, with 16 bases between. CDR3 loop: CASSPEAEGPYGYTF. CDR3 nucleotides: TGCGCCAGCAGCCCCGAAGCTGAGGGTCCCTATGGCTACACCTTC.

This clonotype was picked up a small number of times. This chain uses TRBV7-9 with TRBJ2-3; TRBD1 matches at 8 bases. The length of the CDR3 is 15 residues. J lost 5 bases, V lost 3 bases, and 7 bases had no gene match. Germline V lookup: CDR1 SEHNR, CDR2 FQNEAQ (reference sequence). This CDR3 is CASSFSDRVKDTQYF. CDR3 DNA sequence: TGTGCCAGCAGCTTCTCGGACAGGGTAAAAGATACGCAGTATTTT.

This chain connects TRBV10-2 to TRBJ2-3; 7 positions match TRBD2. Germline loops: CDR1 WSHSY, CDR2 SAAADI. The J segment lost 7 bases and the V segment lost 8 bases, leaving 18 bases of the junction unmatched. This CDR3 is 16 amino acids long. The CDR3 sequence: CASALRGGPQPNTQYF. DNA for the CDR3: TGCGCCAGCGCCCTCCGGGGAGGGCCCCAACCAAATACGCAGTATTTT.

This clonotype was counted only a few times. V is TRBV2 and J is TRBJ2-4; the D gene is possibly TRBD1 (5 bases). Germline CDR1 and CDR2: SNHLY and FYNNEI. This CDR3 has 12 residues. Deletions cut 9 bases from V and 6 bases from J, with 12 bases between. The CDR3 sequence is CASQGNGNIQYF. In nucleotides, the CDR3 is TGTGCCAGTCAGGGAAATGGAAACATTCAGTACTTC.

The rearrangement links TRBV5-1 to TRBJ2-5, with D unresolved. V lost 6 bases and J lost 4, with 19 bases in between. This CDR3 is built from 15 residues. Germline CDR1 reads SGHRS; CDR2 reads YFSETQ. As DNA, the CDR3 is TGCGCCAGCACCGGCAGAGTAAGGGATCGAGAGACCCAGTACTTC. Residues: CASTGRVRDRETQYF.

The V and J genes are TRBV20-1 and TRBJ2-3; maybe TRBD2 (6 bases). The CDR3 spans 12 residues. Between the trimmed V and J ends, which lost 6 bases and 3 bases, there was a span of 10 bases. Germline V gene data show CDR1 as DFQATT and CDR2 as SNEGSKA (reference sequence). In DNA, the CDR3 is TGCAGTGCCACGCGGGAAACAGATACGCAGTATTTT. Protein: CSATRETDTQYF.

V usage is TRBV18 and J usage is TRBJ2-7; D perhaps matches TRBD2 (5 bases). V was clipped by 6 bases and J by 6 bases, with 12 bases between them. The CDR3 contains 12 residues. Germline CDR1 KGHSH, CDR2 LQKENI. The CDR3, as DNA: TGTGCCAGCTCGGAGAGGGTTGGCGAGCAGTACTTC. It codes for CASSERVGEQYF.

This clonotype has more than one count but fewer than ten. The chain combines TRBV24-1 with TRBJ2-3; the match to TRBD1 covers 7 bases. From germline, CDR1 is KGHDR and CDR2 SFDVKD. This CDR3 region has 16 residues. V was clipped by 3 bases and J by 1 base; unmatched bases: 6. CDR3 bases: TGTGCCACCAGTGATCCCGGACAGGTAGGCACAGATACGCAGTATTTT. Translation gives CATSDPGQVGTDTQYF.